Only a few counts were recorded for the clone carrying this T cell receptor (beta chain). Here immunoSEQ multiplex PCR was the method, and the copy in TCRdb shows in-frame clones only, minus some. The sample lists 75,000 to 100,000 clones, 90% to 95% seen once, with more than 0.35% in the top ten. V was trimmed by 0 bases and J by 1 base, leaving 10 bases between them. Per germline, CDR1 ENHRY and CDR2 SYGVKD. The CDR3 sequence is 16 residues long. The source of the sample is a study of technical replicates of blood from a few donors. The clonotype was recovered from a human donor in good health. Sequencing used T cells isolated from PBMCs. The chain uses TRBV10-3 and TRBJ1-5; D is possibly TRBD1 (5 bases). In DNA form, the CDR3 reads TGTGCCATCAGTGAGTCGTCGAAGGGGAGCAATCAGCCCCAGCATTTT. Protein sequence: CAISESSKGSNQPQHF.